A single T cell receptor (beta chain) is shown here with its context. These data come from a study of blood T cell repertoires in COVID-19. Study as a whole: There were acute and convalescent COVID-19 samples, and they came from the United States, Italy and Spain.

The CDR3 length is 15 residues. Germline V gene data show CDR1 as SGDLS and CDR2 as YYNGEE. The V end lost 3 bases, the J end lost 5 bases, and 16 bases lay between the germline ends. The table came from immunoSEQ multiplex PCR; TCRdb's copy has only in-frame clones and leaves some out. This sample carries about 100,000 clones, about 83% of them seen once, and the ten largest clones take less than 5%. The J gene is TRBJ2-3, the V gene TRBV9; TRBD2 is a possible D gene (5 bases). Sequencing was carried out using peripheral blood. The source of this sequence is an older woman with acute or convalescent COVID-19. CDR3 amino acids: CASSATRGSVDTQYF. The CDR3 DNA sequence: TGTGCCAGCAGCGCAACCCGGGGTTCGGTAGATACGCAGTATTTT.